The 19 T cell receptor beta chains in this list originate from one sample, sequenced in a study of PD-1 blockade in classical Hodgkin lymphoma. All patients relapsed after autologous stem cell transplantation, and brentuximab vedotin exposure varied. The repertoire was sequenced with immunoSEQ multiplex PCR; TCRdb's copy has only in-frame clones and lacks some. The sample holds about 26,000 clones, roughly 62% seen once. Sequencing was performed on peripheral blood mononuclear cells (PBMCs), taken before the second cycle of nivolumab. Source of these receptors: a human donor with classical Hodgkin lymphoma.

The V call is TRBV10-3, the J call TRBJ2-5; D may be TRBD1 (5 bases). The germline V gene has CDR1 ENHRY and CDR2 SYGVKD. The CDR3 contains 13 residues. V shed 3 bases and J shed 5 bases, with 10 bases lying between them. The DNA for the CDR3 is TGTGCCATCAGTGACAGGGTAATGGAGACCCAGTACTTC. Translation: CAISDRVMETQYF.

The rearrangement joins TRBV5-1 to TRBJ2-1; D gene uncertain. CDR1 is SGHRS and CDR2 is YFSETQ in the germline V gene. V lost 0 bases and J 7 bases, leaving 11 bases between the germline ends. The CDR3 is 14 amino acids. CDR3 bases: TGCGCCAGCAGCTTGGCGGGCTCTGTGAATGAGCAGTTCTTC. It translates to CASSLAGSVNEQFF.

Only a few counts were recorded for this clone. The gene calls are TRBV14 and TRBJ2-4; D not resolved. Per the germline V gene, CDR1 is SGHDN and CDR2 is FVKESK. The CDR3 is made up of 13 amino acids. V lost 1 base and J lost 4, with 5 bases in between. The CDR3 DNA reads as TGTGCCAGCAGCCAAGGGCCAAAAAACATTCAGTACTTC. Translated, it gives CASSQGPKNIQYF.

The V call is TRBV7-2, the J call TRBJ2-3; 9 bases match TRBD2. J gave up 2 bases and V 1 base, and 4 bases lay outside the gene matches. Germline-derived CDR1 and CDR2 are SGHTA and FQGNSA. This CDR3 contains 16 residues. CDR3 protein: CASSLGLAVNTDTQYF. CDR3 coding DNA: TGTGCCAGCAGCTTAGGACTAGCGGTAAACACAGATACGCAGTATTTT.

A note on this clone: In this CDR3 the conserved last residue, phenylalanine or tryptophan, is missing, so a read error is likely. V and J are TRBV30 and TRBJ1-6; D unclear. The length of the CDR3 is 13 residues. Germline V CDR1 and CDR2: GTSNPN, SVGIG (reference sequence). Trimming stripped 3 bases from V and 8 bases from J, with 11 bases between. CDR3 in DNA: TGTGCCTGGAGAGGAGTTCTTCATTCACCCCTCCACTCT. Its translation: CAWRGVLHSPLHS.

This clone was detected only a few times. The chain links TRBV2 to TRBJ2-4; 7 bases map to TRBD2. Germline lookup yields CDR1 SNHLY and CDR2 FYNNEI. V lost 4 bases to trimming and J lost 6 bases; unmatched junction nucleotides: 3. This CDR3 has 13 amino acids. In DNA form, the CDR3 reads TGTGCCAGCAGTGTAGAGCGGGGAAACATTCAGTACTTC. This translates into CASSVERGNIQYF. The whole variable domain, filled in from reference TRBV2 and TRBJ2-4, reads EPEVTQTPSHQVTQMGQEVILRCVPISNHLYFYWYRQILGQKVEFLVSFYNNEISEKSEIFDDQFSVERPDGSNFTLKIRSTKLEDSAMYFCASSVERGNIQYFGAGTRLSVL.

As regards this clone: Distinct nucleotide sequences in the sample also encode this CDR3. The chain is built from TRBV6-1 and TRBJ1-2; D gene uncertain. Germline V gene lookup returns CDR1 MNHNS and CDR2 SASEGT. The CDR3 loop spans 10 amino acids. Trimming removed 8 bases from V and 4 bases from J, with 5 bases in between. The CDR3 sequence is CASVGYGYTF. The CDR3 bases are TGTGCCAGCGTTGGCTATGGCTACACCTTC.

This rearrangement joins TRBV9 to TRBJ1-2; 10 nucleotides align to TRBD1. CDR3 length: 17 amino acids. Germline lookup yields CDR1 SGDLS and CDR2 YYNGEE. J gave up 7 bases and V 3 bases, and 15 bases lay outside the gene matches. CDR3 in DNA: TGTGCCAGCAGCGCCCGACAGGGGGCTACTCATGAGCGTGGCTACACCTTC. Its protein product is CASSARQGATHERGYTF.

The V call is TRBV9, the J call TRBJ2-1; TRBD2 agrees at 7 bases. The V gene end was trimmed by 2 bases and the J gene end by 5 bases; junction bases not matched to a gene: 7. CDR1 and CDR2 (germline): SGDLS, YYNGEE. There are 15 residues in the CDR3. The CDR3 here is CASSVQASGNNEQFF. The CDR3 nucleotides are TGTGCCAGCAGCGTCCAGGCTAGCGGAAACAATGAGCAGTTCTTC. Variable domain in full (rest from reference TRBV9 and TRBJ2-1): DSGVTQTPKHLITATGQRVTLRCSPRSGDLSVYWYQQSLDQGLQFLIQYYNGEERAKGNILERFSAQQFPDLHSELNLSSLELGDSALYFCASSVQASGNNEQFFGPGTRLTVL.

The chain is built from TRBV18 and TRBJ2-7; D remains ambiguous. Trimming pared 4 bases from V and 2 bases from J, leaving 9 bases between. The CDR3 is 13 residues long. CDR1 KGHSH and CDR2 LQKENI come from the germline V gene. The CDR3 nucleotides read TGTGCCAGCTCACTGGGGTCCCCCTACGAGCAGTACTTC. Translation: CASSLGSPYEQYF.

The genes are TRBV5-1 and TRBJ1-6; 9 bases match TRBD1. J was trimmed by 9 bases and V by 0 bases; bases with no gene match: 4. The germline V gene encodes CDR1 SGHRS and CDR2 YFSETQ. This CDR3 is built from 15 residues. The chain's CDR3 is CASSLAQGASSPLHF. The DNA for the CDR3 is TGCGCCAGCAGCTTGGCACAGGGGGCGAGTTCACCCCTCCACTTT.

The table lists this clone with a few counts. The J gene is TRBJ2-1, the V gene TRBV7-2; D is undetermined. Trimming left V 3 bases short and J 3 bases short, with 6 bases between. CDR1 is SGHTA and CDR2 is FQGNSA in the germline V gene. This CDR3 region has 13 residues. The DNA of the CDR3 is TGTGCCAGCAGCTTGACATACTACAATGAGCAGTTCTTC. It codes for CASSLTYYNEQFF. Variable domain in full (rest from reference TRBV7-2 and TRBJ2-1): GAGVSQSPSNKVTEKGKDVELRCDPISGHTALYWYRQSLGQGLEFLIYFQGNSAPDKSGLPSDRFSAERTGGSVSTLTIQRTQQEDSAVYLCASSLTYYNEQFFGPGTRLTVL.

The genes are TRBV6-5 and TRBJ1-1; D is unresolved. In germline, CDR1 is MNHEY, CDR2 SVGAGI. Trimming took off 2 bases at V and 6 bases at J, with 10 bases between the two ends. CDR3 size: 13 residues. The CDR3 DNA reads as TGTGCCAGCAGTTACAAGGAGGTCTCTGAAGCTTTCTTT. Amino acids: CASSYKEVSEAFF.

V and J are TRBV18 and TRBJ1-2, with 8 positions matching TRBD1. After removal of 4 bases from V and 5 bases from J, the junction contained 9 bases not matched to a gene. This CDR3 is built from 15 residues. The germline V gene has CDR1 KGHSH and CDR2 LQKENI. The CDR3 DNA reads as TGTGCCAGCTCACGACCGACAGGGGCGGGATATGGCTACACCTTC. Its translation: CASSRPTGAGYGYTF. The variable domain in full, with the rest retrieved from reference TRBV18 and TRBJ1-2, is NAGVMQNPRHLVRRRGQEARLRCSPMKGHSHVYWYRQLPEEGLKFMVYLQKENIIDESGMPKERFSAEFPKEGPSILRIQQVVRGDSAAYFCASSRPTGAGYGYTFGSGTRLTVV.

A word on this clone: A clone one base away is much larger, so this may be a read error. The chain links TRBV6-1 to TRBJ1-2; D is uncertain. The CDR3 spans 11 residues. Looked up from germline, CDR1 is MNHNS and CDR2 is SASEGT. The CDR3 sequence is CASHLNHGYTF. CDR3 nucleotide sequence: TGTGCCAGCCATCTTAACCATGGCTACACCTTC.

The table lists this clone with a few counts. The CDR3 coding sequence is TGTGCCTGGGCGGGAGGGGGCCCCCTCTACAATGAGCAGTTCTTC. It specifies CAWAGGGPLYNEQFF. V usage is TRBV30 and J usage is TRBJ2-1, with 9 bases fitting TRBD2. This CDR3 has 15 residues. After removal of 5 bases from V and 3 bases from J, the junction contained 8 bases not matched to a gene. The germline CDR1 and CDR2 sequences are GTSNPN and SVGIG (reference sequence). The complete variable domain, with remaining parts taken from reference TRBV30 and TRBJ2-1, reads SQTIHQWPATLVQPVGSPLSLECTVEGTSNPNLYWYRQAAGRGLQLLFYSVGIGQISSEVPQNLSASRPQDRQFILSSKKLLLSDSGFYLCAWAGGGPLYNEQFFGPGTRLTVL.

This chain uses TRBV28 with TRBJ1-4, with D possibly being TRBD1 (6 bases). The germline gives CDR1 MDHEN, CDR2 SYDVKM. V gave up 8 bases and J gave up 7 bases, with 14 bases separating them. CDR3 length equals 13 residues. As DNA, the CDR3 is TGTGCCAGCGGTACAGGGCTGTCTGAAAAACTGTTTTTT. Translation: CASGTGLSEKLFF.

In nucleotides, the CDR3 is TGTGCCAGCAGCTTTAGTTTGGGCACTGAAGCTTTCTTT. It encodes CASSFSLGTEAFF. The chain combines TRBV11-3 with TRBJ1-1; no reliable D call. The germline CDR1 and CDR2 sequences are SGHNT and YENEEA. Trimming took off 3 bases at V and 4 bases at J, with 9 bases between the two ends. This CDR3 comprises 13 residues.

The V gene is TRBV25-1, the J gene TRBJ2-5; D not certain. Trimming pared 3 bases from V and 0 bases from J, leaving 8 bases between. The CDR3 loop spans 14 amino acids. Germline lookup yields CDR1 MGHDK and CDR2 SYGVNS. CDR3 sequence reads: CASSDRMYQETQYF. CDR3 bases: TGTGCCAGCAGTGACAGGATGTACCAAGAGACCCAGTACTTC.